The T cell receptor (beta chain) under discussion was sequenced for a study of pediatric ulcerative colitis. Study information: Disease was pancolitis in 7 or 8 and left-sided in two, histology-confirmed. Study conclusions and caveats: Total lymphocyte DNA, not sorted subsets, was the template.

The blood sample was taken during the colonoscopy visit. Up to 500,000 reads were sequenced per sample. Generated by immunoSEQ multiplex PCR, the TCRdb table keeps only in-frame clones and is missing some. The top ten clones hold roughly 5.2% of a sample with 60,000 or so clones, over 70% of them seen once. To note about this clone: Its antigen remains unknown.

The CDR3 extends over 14 amino acids. The germline V gene has CDR1 ENHRY and CDR2 SYGVKD. J lost 2 bases, V lost 5 bases, and 6 bases had no gene match. The rearrangement links TRBV10-3 to TRBJ2-7, with 7 nucleotides matching TRBD1. Sequenced sample: blood. The clonotype was recovered from a boy aged 5-17 years with moderate ulcerative colitis. CDR3 protein: CAISLIDRAYEQYF. The CDR3 DNA is TGTGCCATCAGTCTAATAGACAGGGCCTACGAGCAGTACTTC.